The rows below give T cell receptor beta chains drawn from one sample of a study of human T cells and chemical hapten exposure. TCRdb recomputed calls from the RACE reads with MiXCR, one row per CDR3 protein. The sample shows about 77,000 distinct CDR3 sequences, roughly 7.9% of them seen only once. Sequences were obtained from whole blood. The receptors originated from a female donor in good health. Some clones in this sample may be carry-over from other donors' samples. The CDR3 runs from the conserved cysteine through the conserved F or W. Fields, in order: D gene, clone size, V gene, J gene, CDR3 DNA, CDR3 protein. D genes are given only for firm matches. Some rows mark clone size as missing; the rest say once, few, many or name a class of expanded clone.

.	many	TRBV29-1	TRBJ2-3	TGCAGCGCGAGGGACCCCACAGATACGCAGTATTTT	CSARDPTDTQYF
.	few	TRBV6-2/TRBV6-3	TRBJ2-7	TGTGCCAGCAGTTACCCGACAGGAACCTACGAGCAGTACTTC	CASSYPTGTYEQYF
.	many	TRBV27	TRBJ2-7	TGTGCCAGCAGTCCGGGGGTTCCCATCTACGAGCAGTACTTC	CASSPGVPIYEQYF
TRBD2	many	TRBV12-3/TRBV12-4	TRBJ2-3	TGTGCCAGCAGTCCTACTAGCGGGGGAGATACGCAGTATTTT	CASSPTSGGDTQYF
TRBD1	few	TRBV20-1	TRBJ1-2	TGCAGTGCCCCGACAGGGGGCATAACCTATGGCTACACCTTC	CSAPTGGITYGYTF
.	.	TRBV15	TRBJ2-1	TGTGCCACCCGCAGCGGAACCTACAATGTGCAGTTCTTC	CATRSGTYNVQFF
TRBD1	many	TRBV14	TRBJ1-1	TGTGCCAGCAGCCAAGCACAGGGGGCTCGAGCTTTCTTT	CASSQAQGARAFF
.	.	TRBV7-8	TRBJ2-6	TGTGCCAGCAGCTTACGCGGGGTTCGCTCTGGGGCCAACGTCCTGACTTTC	CASSLRGVRSGANVLTF
TRBD1	many	TRBV6-1	TRBJ2-5	TGTGCCAGCAGCCCTCAAACAGGGGGACAAGAGACCCAGTACTTC	CASSPQTGGQETQYF
.	many	TRBV6-6	TRBJ2-6	TGTGCCAGCGCCCCCTCCGAGGCTGGGGCCAACGTCCTGACTTTC	CASAPSEAGANVLTF
.	.	TRBV12-3/TRBV12-4	TRBJ2-1	TGTGCCAGCAGCCCAATGAGGGCAGGGGAGCCGTTCTTC	CASSPMRAGEPFF
.	.	TRBV5-6	TRBJ2-1	TGTGCCAGCAGCTTCGACATCCGGGACTGGGGATTCAATGAGCAGTTCTTC	CASSFDIRDWGFNEQFF
.	.	TRBV12-5	TRBJ2-7	TGTGCTAGTGGTTTGCCCGTCGTATCCGGGGATAGCTCCTACGAGCAGTACTTC	CASGLPVVSGDSSYEQYF
.	few	TRBV2	TRBJ1-1	TGTGCCAGCAGTGAAACAGGGATGGACACTGAAGCTTTCTTT	CASSETGMDTEAFF
.	few	TRBV12-3/TRBV12-4	TRBJ2-3	TGTGCCAGCAGTTTAGGAGGGCCGGCAGATACGCAGTATTTT	CASSLGGPADTQYF
TRBD1	many	TRBV29-1	TRBJ1-2	TGCAGCGCTGGGACAGGGCGAAATGTTAACTATGGCTACACCTTC	CSAGTGRNVNYGYTF
TRBD1	many	TRBV6-6	TRBJ2-5	TGTGCCAGCAGTTACGGGGGACAGGGAGAGACCCAGTACTTC	CASSYGGQGETQYF
.	.	TRBV6-5	TRBJ1-1	TGTGCCAGCAGTTATCGGACGGGAAACACTGAAGCTTTCTTT	CASSYRTGNTEAFF
TRBD2	many	TRBV5-1	TRBJ2-3	TGCGCCAGCAGCTACGGATTGAGCGGGGGGCCCTCAGGAATTAGCACAGATACGCAGTATTTT	CASSYGLSGGPSGISTDTQYF
.	many	TRBV7-2	TRBJ2-6	TGTGCCAGCAGCTCCCAAGGGGTCTCTGGGGCCAACGTCCTGACTTTC	CASSSQGVSGANVLTF
.	.	TRBV7-2	TRBJ2-3	TGTGCCAGCAGCTTAGTGACTAGCACAGATACGCAGTATTTT	CASSLVTSTDTQYF
.	few	TRBV7-9	TRBJ1-5	TGTGCCAGCAGCCCCCTGACAGGGCCCCAGCATTTT	CASSPLTGPQHF
.	.	TRBV6-2/TRBV6-3	TRBJ1-5	TGTGCCAGCAGTTCCCTGTCATACAATCAGCCCCAGCATTTT	CASSSLSYNQPQHF
.	.	TRBV6-4	TRBJ2-2	TGTGCCAGCAGTCTAAGAGGGGGGTCGACCGGGGAGCTGTTTTTT	CASSLRGGSTGELFF
TRBD1	few	TRBV6-1	TRBJ2-2	TGTGCCAGCAGTGAATTAGGGGGCTTTGACACCGGGGAGCTGTTTTTT	CASSELGGFDTGELFF
.	few	TRBV20-1	TRBJ1-5	TGCAGTGCTGGGGGCGGCAGACACAAATCTCAGCCCCAGCATTTT	CSAGGGRHKSQPQHF
.	many	TRBV7-3	TRBJ2-3	TGTGCCAGCAGCTTAACGTCTCCCAGCACAGATACGCAGTATTTT	CASSLTSPSTDTQYF
.	many	TRBV20-1	TRBJ2-6	TGCAGTGCTAGCGGGTTTCCCGGCTCTGGGGCCAACGTCCTGACTTTC	CSASGFPGSGANVLTF
.	.	TRBV20-1	TRBJ2-2	TGCAGTGCTAGGGGCAACACCGGGGAGCTGTTTTTT	CSARGNTGELFF
TRBD2	many	TRBV20-1	TRBJ2-7	TGCAGTGCCTCAAAGGGACTAATGCCCGAGCAGTACTTC	CSASKGLMPEQYF
TRBD1	few	TRBV7-9	TRBJ1-1	TGTGCCAGCAGCTTATACCAGGGGGATACTGAAGCTTTCTTT	CASSLYQGDTEAFF
.	.	TRBV4-2	TRBJ2-3	TGTGCCAGCAGCCGAGAACAGGGCTCAGATACGCAGTATTTT	CASSREQGSDTQYF
.	.	TRBV2	TRBJ1-1	TGTGCCAGCAGTGTTTTCGGGGGGCCTGCCTTCTTGGCTGAAGCTTTCTTT	CASSVFGGPAFLAEAFF
.	.	TRBV3-1	TRBJ2-7	TGTGCCAGCAGCCAAGACGTCGCCTACTACGAGCAGTACTTC	CASSQDVAYYEQYF
.	many	TRBV7-6	TRBJ1-5	TGTGCCAGCAGCTCCGACAGGAATCAGCCCCAGCATTTT	CASSSDRNQPQHF
.	few	TRBV5-1	TRBJ1-1	TGCGCCAGCAGCCCATGGGAAAACACTGAAGCTTTCTTT	CASSPWENTEAFF
TRBD1	few	TRBV12-3/TRBV12-4	TRBJ1-5	TGTGCCAGCAGTTCCCATAGCGTATGGACAGGAGGGACTAATCAGCCCCAGCATTTT	CASSSHSVWTGGTNQPQHF
TRBD1	many	TRBV2	TRBJ2-1	TGTGCCAGCAGTGAAATGGGGTCCGGGACAGGGGCGAGTGAGCAGTTCTTC	CASSEMGSGTGASEQFF
TRBD2	many	TRBV6-1	TRBJ2-5	TGTGCCAGCAGTGGGAACAGCGGGGGTAAGACCCAGTACTTC	CASSGNSGGKTQYF
.	.	TRBV5-4	TRBJ2-5	TGTGCCAGCAGCCTGCCCACAGGGAAAGAGACCCAGTACTTC	CASSLPTGKETQYF
.	few	TRBV20-1	TRBJ2-2	TGCAGTGCTAACGATGTTTCTGGGCGGAACACCGGGGAGCTGTTTTTT	CSANDVSGRNTGELFF
.	.	TRBV12-3/TRBV12-4	TRBJ1-1	TGTGCCAGCAGTCTCACCCGGACGGGCGTTGAAGCTTTCTTT	CASSLTRTGVEAFF
.	.	TRBV6-4	TRBJ2-3	TGTGCCAGCAGTGACTTTGGCAACACAGATACGCAGTATTTT	CASSDFGNTDTQYF
.	.	TRBV10-3	TRBJ2-6	TGTGCCATCAGTGAAAAAGCTTTGGGGGGCTTTGGGGCCAACGTCCTGACTTTC	CAISEKALGGFGANVLTF
.	many	TRBV7-2	TRBJ2-7	TGTGCCAGCAGCTTAGGCAGGGGTAGCTCCTACGAGCAGTACTTC	CASSLGRGSSYEQYF
TRBD1	.	TRBV10-3	TRBJ2-7	TGTGCCATCAGTGAGTACGGACAGGCCTACGAGCAGTACTTC	CAISEYGQAYEQYF
.	.	TRBV5-4	TRBJ2-1	TGTGCCAGCACCGGGCCCGAGAGCTCCTACAATGAGCAGTTCTTC	CASTGPESSYNEQFF
.	many	TRBV9	TRBJ2-5	TGTGCCAGCAGCGTAGCTATGCGGGGGCTGGAGACCCAGTACTTC	CASSVAMRGLETQYF
.	few	TRBV10-3	TRBJ2-7	TGTGCCATCAGTGAGTCGTACCTACAGCGGTACTTC	CAISESYLQRYF
TRBD1	many	TRBV6-1	TRBJ2-7	TGTGCCAGCAGTGGGTGGACAGGGGTCTCCTACGAGCAGTACTTC	CASSGWTGVSYEQYF
TRBD1	few	TRBV29-1	TRBJ2-1	TGCAGCGTATACGGGGACAGGGGCTACAATGAGCAGTTCTTC	CSVYGDRGYNEQFF
.	few	TRBV12-3/TRBV12-4	TRBJ2-3	TGTGCCAGCAGTGCGTTCACAGATACGCAGTATTTT	CASSAFTDTQYF
.	few	TRBV4-1	TRBJ1-1	TGCGCCAGCAGCCAACCGGGACACCGGGTGAATGAAGCTTTCTTT	CASSQPGHRVNEAFF
.	many	TRBV12-3/TRBV12-4	TRBJ2-7	TGTGCCAGCAGTGGCACAGGGAGAACCCGGGACGAGCAGTACTTC	CASSGTGRTRDEQYF
.	.	TRBV15	TRBJ2-7	TGTGCCACCAGCAGAGGTGGAAGCGACGAGCAGTACTTC	CATSRGGSDEQYF